The rows below give T cell receptor beta chains drawn from one sample of a study of OX40 agonist ivuxolimab in advanced cancers. Assay: immunoSEQ multiplex PCR; the TCRdb copy retains only in-frame clones and omits some. The table shows tens of thousands of clones, with around 90% occurring only once. The starting material was CD4+ or CD8+ T cells sorted from blood, obtained in a trial of the OX40 agonist ivuxolimab. The receptor set was obtained from an adult with an advanced solid tumor such as melanoma, head and neck, liver or kidney cancer. Each CDR3 is given with its conserved first and last residue.

J gene: TRBJ2-3; V gene: TRBV19; CDR3 protein: CASSIAIPPDTQYF
J gene: TRBJ1-2; V gene: TRBV19; CDR3 protein: CASSPGGTNYGYTF
J gene: TRBJ2-3; V gene: TRBV2; CDR3 protein: CASSEALPGGAGGTDTQYF
J gene: TRBJ2-6; V gene: TRBV7-9; CDR3 protein: CASSRKEPGANVLTF
J gene: TRBJ1-3; V gene: TRBV9; CDR3 protein: CASESRNSGNTIYF
J gene: TRBJ2-6; V gene: TRBV7-9; CDR3 protein: CASSLKDSKNSGANVLTF
J gene: TRBJ1-2; V gene: TRBV7-8; CDR3 protein: CASSLAGGWYGYTF
J gene: TRBJ2-2; V gene: TRBV4-3; CDR3 protein: CASSQDSNTGELFF
J gene: TRBJ1-5; V gene: TRBV6-6; CDR3 protein: CASSLLQGFNQPQHF
J gene: TRBJ2-5; V gene: TRBV27; CDR3 protein: CASSPGTTNQETQYF
J gene: TRBJ1-5; V gene: TRBV28; CDR3 protein: CASSPEVVPYQPQHF
J gene: TRBJ2-7; V gene: TRBV4-3; CDR3 protein: CASSQVPESEQYF
J gene: TRBJ2-2; V gene: TRBV7-6; CDR3 protein: CASSRYQNTGELFF
J gene: TRBJ1-2; V gene: TRBV4-3; CDR3 protein: CASSQDSRANYGYTF
J gene: TRBJ2-7; V gene: TRBV6-5; CDR3 protein: CASSYSGGTYEQYF
J gene: TRBJ2-1; V gene: TRBV29-1; CDR3 protein: CSVHVAGGPTYNEQFF
J gene: TRBJ2-5; V gene: TRBV28; CDR3 protein: CASSTSGGVETQYF
J gene: TRBJ2-7; V gene: TRBV11-2; CDR3 protein: CASSLVPGADYEQYF
J gene: TRBJ2-3; V gene: TRBV28; CDR3 protein: CASSPAGSSTDTQYF
J gene: TRBJ1-1; V gene: TRBV10-1; CDR3 protein: CASSLRSNTEAFF
J gene: TRBJ1-4; V gene: TRBV15; CDR3 protein: CATSRDGEQGRNEKLFF
J gene: TRBJ1-3; V gene: TRBV28; CDR3 protein: CASSLGRDGNTIYF
J gene: TRBJ1-2; V gene: TRBV19; CDR3 protein: CASRTHRGDYYGYTF
J gene: TRBJ2-2; V gene: TRBV28; CDR3 protein: CASSLRGARDTGELFF
J gene: TRBJ1-6; V gene: TRBV19; CDR3 protein: CASSISGASYNSPLHF
J gene: TRBJ2-6; V gene: TRBV11-2; CDR3 protein: CAMPIKTASGANVLTF
J gene: TRBJ2-3; V gene: TRBV9; CDR3 protein: CASSVGGAGTDTQYF
J gene: TRBJ1-2; V gene: TRBV28; CDR3 protein: CASSLSREGRDYGYTF
J gene: TRBJ2-7; V gene: TRBV18; CDR3 protein: CASSPVDRGLRGQYF
J gene: TRBJ2-3; V gene: TRBV4-3; CDR3 protein: CASSLGTGTDTQYF
J gene: TRBJ2-6; V gene: TRBV14; CDR3 protein: CASSGRRDSGANVLTF
J gene: TRBJ2-5; V gene: TRBV9; CDR3 protein: CASSTNQGGETQYF
J gene: TRBJ1-2; V gene: TRBV6-1; CDR3 protein: CASSNDRGYGYTF
J gene: TRBJ1-2; V gene: TRBV19; CDR3 protein: CASSLTASANYGYTF
J gene: TRBJ2-3; V gene: TRBV27; CDR3 protein: CASRRQGADTQYF
J gene: TRBJ2-2; V gene: TRBV9; CDR3 protein: CASSVVDRANTGELFF
J gene: TRBJ1-5; V gene: TRBV19; CDR3 protein: CASSIWTGNNQPQHF
J gene: TRBJ1-1; V gene: TRBV5-5; CDR3 protein: CASSFILGLNTEAFF
J gene: TRBJ1-2; V gene: TRBV6-5; CDR3 protein: CASSYDDSGADGYTF
J gene: TRBJ1-1; V gene: TRBV5-8; CDR3 protein: CASSLLHRGLTNTEAFF
J gene: TRBJ2-1; V gene: TRBV19; CDR3 protein: CASSISVSGGNEQFF
J gene: TRBJ2-1; V gene: TRBV5-4; CDR3 protein: CASSLGTSSRSSYNEQFF
J gene: TRBJ1-3; V gene: TRBV9; CDR3 protein: CASSGRDGAGNTIYF
J gene: TRBJ2-3; V gene: TRBV4-3; CDR3 protein: CASSQEYGRITDTQYF
J gene: TRBJ1-3; V gene: TRBV4-3; CDR3 protein: CASSQDASSGNTIYF
J gene: TRBJ2-2; V gene: TRBV11-1; CDR3 protein: CASSGDTGELFF
J gene: TRBJ2-5; V gene: TRBV19; CDR3 protein: CASSMNVKETQYF
J gene: TRBJ2-5; V gene: TRBV18; CDR3 protein: CASSPPLQGPTESAETQYF
J gene: TRBJ1-2; V gene: TRBV5-4; CDR3 protein: CASSFEGLGFHGGYTF
J gene: TRBJ2-2; V gene: TRBV19; CDR3 protein: CASRFWDTGELFF
J gene: TRBJ1-4; V gene: TRBV2; CDR3 protein: CASSWDTSTNEKLFF
J gene: TRBJ1-1; V gene: TRBV5-4; CDR3 protein: CASSSIGADTEAFF
J gene: TRBJ2-2; V gene: TRBV19; CDR3 protein: CASSARTGPPGELFF
J gene: TRBJ1-1; V gene: TRBV4-2; CDR3 protein: CASSQDENTEAFF
J gene: TRBJ2-7; V gene: TRBV27; CDR3 protein: CASSLDREGPYEQYF
J gene: TRBJ2-2; V gene: TRBV7-2; CDR3 protein: CASSLRTGGTGELFF
J gene: TRBJ1-6; V gene: TRBV7-6; CDR3 protein: CASSWDVSPYNSPLHF